This passage covers 10 T cell receptor beta chains from one sample sequenced in a study of T cells in localized non-small cell lung cancer. Generated by immunoSEQ multiplex PCR, the TCRdb table keeps only in-frame clones and is missing some. Among 30,000 to 45,000 clones listed, roughly nine tenths were seen once. Material: peripheral blood, obtained before any cancer treatment. The receptors here all came from an older female donor with stage I lung adenocarcinoma.

This chain links TRBV6-1 with TRBJ1-1, with D unresolved. This CDR3 is 14 amino acids long. Deletions cut 8 bases from V and 0 bases from J, with 13 bases between. Germline V gene sequence: CDR1 MNHNS, CDR2 SASEGT. The CDR3 loop reads CASGQASVNTEAFF. DNA for the CDR3: TGTGCCAGCGGTCAGGCGTCAGTGAACACTGAAGCTTTCTTT.

CDR3 DNA sequence: TGTGCCAGCAGCCCTTTGGGTTCCACAGGCGCTAATTCACCCCTCCACTTT. Amino acids: CASSPLGSTGANSPLHF. The chain has TRBV5-6 and TRBJ1-6, with D perhaps matching TRBD1 (5 bases). The V end lost 4 bases, the J end lost 6 bases, and 20 bases lay between the germline ends. This CDR3 has 17 residues. Germline CDR1 reads SGHDT; CDR2 reads YYEEEE.

J is TRBJ1-1 and V is TRBV10-3, with 8 bases matching TRBD1. V trimming: 6 bases; J trimming: 0 bases; junction bases outside the gene matches: 9. The germline V gene encodes CDR1 ENHRY and CDR2 SYGVKD. The CDR3 spans 16 residues. CDR3: CAIRAGDRRMNTEAFF. For the CDR3, the DNA is TGTGCCATCAGAGCCGGGGACAGGAGGATGAACACTGAAGCTTTCTTT.

The J gene is TRBJ1-5, the V gene TRBV4-1; 9 nucleotides line up with TRBD1. V lost 3 bases to trimming and J lost 4 bases; unmatched junction nucleotides: 13. CDR1 is MGHRA, CDR2 YSYEKL, per germline. This CDR3 spans 18 amino acids. CDR3 DNA: TGCGCCAGCAGCCACTCCCCCCGGGACAGGGCGTCTAATCAGCCCCAGCATTTT. It encodes CASSHSPRDRASNQPQHF.

The V call is TRBV5-5, the J call TRBJ1-4, with TRBD1 as a possible D gene (6 bases). This CDR3 region has 15 residues. Looked up from germline, CDR1 is SGHKS and CDR2 is YYEKEE (reference sequence). V was cut by 3 bases and J by 7 bases, with 16 bases left in between. CDR3 region: CASSSGTLRTEKLFF. In nucleotides, the CDR3 is TGTGCCAGCAGCTCCGGGACACTCCGAACTGAAAAACTGTTTTTT.

The chain joins TRBV11-2 to TRBJ1-4; 7 nucleotides match TRBD1. V lost 3 bases to trimming and J lost 5 bases; unmatched junction nucleotides: 6. The germline CDR1 and CDR2 sequences are SGHAT and FQNNGV. This CDR3 comprises 15 residues. CDR3: CASSFRGTENEKLFF. The CDR3 DNA reads TGTGCCAGCAGCTTCCGAGGGACAGAAAATGAAAAACTGTTTTTT.

V is TRBV10-3 and J is TRBJ1-3; D might be TRBD1 (5 bases). The germline V gene encodes CDR1 ENHRY and CDR2 SYGVKD. The CDR3 has 16 amino acids. Trimming cost V 2 bases and J 1 base, with 12 bases left between them. CDR3 nucleotide sequence: TGTGCCATCAGTGAGGGGCGCGGGGGGTCTGGAAACACCATATATTTT. This translates into CAISEGRGGSGNTIYF.

The chain couples TRBV5-1 to TRBJ2-3; D is ambiguous. This CDR3 has 15 residues. V was trimmed by 0 bases and J by 0 bases, leaving 8 bases between them. Germline lookup yields CDR1 SGHRS and CDR2 YFSETQ. In DNA form, the CDR3 reads TGCGCCAGCAGCTTGGGGGCTACAAGCACAGATACGCAGTATTTT. Translation: CASSLGATSTDTQYF.

This clone has a handful of counts. V is TRBV5-1 and J is TRBJ1-1, with D maybe TRBD1 (6 bases). This CDR3 region has 12 residues. Germline V gene sequence: CDR1 SGHRS, CDR2 YFSETQ. Trimming took 4 bases from V and 8 from J, leaving 12 bases between them. The CDR3 protein is CASSTVQGEAFF. The CDR3 nucleotides are TGCGCCAGCAGCACCGTACAGGGAGAAGCTTTCTTT. The full variable domain, with the rest looked up from reference TRBV5-1 and TRBJ1-1, is KAGVTQTPRYLIKTRGQQVTLSCSPISGHRSVSWYQQTPGQGLQFLFEYFSETQRNKGNFPGRFSGRQFSNSRSEMNVSTLELGDSALYLCASSTVQGEAFFGQGTRLTVV.

This clone was seen more than once but under ten times. V gene TRBV6-1 combines with J gene TRBJ1-2; the D is unclear. In germline, CDR1 is MNHNS, CDR2 SASEGT. Between the trimmed V and J ends, which lost 10 bases and 1 base, there was a span of 16 bases. The CDR3 totals 14 residues. Here the CDR3 reads CATQPPWDNYGYTF. DNA of the CDR3: TGTGCCACCCAACCCCCTTGGGATAACTATGGCTACACCTTC.